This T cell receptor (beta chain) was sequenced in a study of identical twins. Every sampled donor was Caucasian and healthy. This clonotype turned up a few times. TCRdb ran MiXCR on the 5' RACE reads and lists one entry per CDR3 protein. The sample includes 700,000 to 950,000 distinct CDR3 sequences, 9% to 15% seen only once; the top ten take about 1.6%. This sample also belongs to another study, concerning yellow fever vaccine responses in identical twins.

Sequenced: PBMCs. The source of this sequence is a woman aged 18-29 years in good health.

The CDR3 loop reads CASSDQLSQFF. The CDR3, as DNA: TGTGCCAGCAGTGATCAGTTGTCGCAGTTCTTC. The chain combines TRBV2 with TRBJ2-1; no definite D call. V was pared by 3 bases and J by 12 bases, with 9 bases between. This CDR3 spans 11 amino acids. Germline V gene lookup returns CDR1 SNHLY and CDR2 FYNNEI.